This TCR beta chain was sequenced for a study of T cell repertoires in cytomegalovirus infection. At the level of the study: The study used recently identified HLA-C-restricted and well-studied HLA-B-restricted CMV epitopes. Evidence of both CMV infection and a matching HLA type came from public TCR beta signatures. Study observations and caveats: CMV carriers with the relevant HLA were identified by cumulative public TCR beta family frequency.

As to this clonotype: Its antigen remains unidentified.

TCRdb reprocessed the reads via MiXCR and lists one record per CDR3 protein. The data contain about 890,000 distinct CDR3 sequences, about a third of them singletons. This CDR3 is built from 16 residues. J gave up 5 bases and V 6 bases, and 10 bases lay outside the gene matches. Per the germline V gene, CDR1 is SEHNR and CDR2 is FQNEAQ (reference sequence). This chain uses TRBV7-9 with TRBJ2-2, with 9 bases fitting TRBD1. Sample: cultured CD8+ T cells from PBMCs, taken from culture after CMV antigen stimulation. This clonotype was sampled from a human donor in good health (CMV status not recorded). Some clones in this sample may be carry-over from other donors' samples. In DNA, the CDR3 is TGTGCCAGCAGTATCTCGGGACAGGGACGAACCGGGGAGCTGTTTTTT. Translating it yields CASSISGQGRTGELFF.